This TCR delta chain is drawn from a study of gamma-delta T cells after stem cell transplantation. This CDR3 region has 20 residues. Germline V gene data show CDR1 as TVYSNPD and CDR2 as GDNSRS (reference sequence). Comment on this clone: A junction boundary mismatches the germline segment, possibly from a read error.

TCRdb redid the clone calls on the RT-PCR reads with CATT. The repertoire holds 1,100 to 1,500 delta-chain clones, with 13% as singletons. The chain links TRDV3 to TRDJ1; 11 bases align to TRDD3. The sample was gamma-delta T cells. This TCR derives from a human donor. It is not recorded whose cells these are; they may come from a transplant donor. The CDR3 region has the DNA TGTGCCTCCTCGTCCTTCCCACCCTGGGGGATACCCTCTTACACCGATACACTCATCTTT. Its translation: CASSSFPPWGIPSYTDTLIF.